The 5 T cell receptor beta chains in this list originate from one sample, sequenced in a study of blood T cells in healthy people across ages. Together with a sample-barcoded 5' primer, a J-beta primer mix was included in a second PCR lasting about 6 to 11 cycles. MiXCR was run by TCRdb on the 5' RACE reads, yielding one entry per CDR3 protein. There are 1.5 million to 2 million distinct CDR3 sequences in the sample; 28% occur only once, and approximately 7.7% lies in the top ten. Input material: blood. The source of these receptors is a woman in her 30s in good health.

This clonotype has just a few counts. One base away lies a much larger clone, so this may be a sequencing read error. The rearrangement joins TRBV29-1 to TRBJ2-4; 11 bases line up with TRBD2. Trimming cost V 5 bases and J 8 bases; bases outside gene matches: 20. This CDR3 is 18 amino acids long. Germline values: CDR1 SQVTM, CDR2 ANQGSEA. In DNA, the CDR3 is TGCAGCGTTAGGCCCTACCTCACTAGCGGGAGATTGGGAGACATTCAGTACTTC. This encodes CSVRPYLTSGRLGDIQYF.

The chain is built from TRBV19 and TRBJ2-7, with D possibly being TRBD1 or TRBD2 (6 bases each). The ends were cut back, 5 bases at V and 3 bases at J, with 11 bases in the middle. This CDR3 has 13 residues. Germline CDR1 is LNHDA and CDR2 is SQIVND (reference sequence). The DNA for the CDR3 is TGTGCCAGTAGTCGGGGGCTCATCTACGAGCAGTACTTC. Translating gives CASSRGLIYEQYF.

This clonotype has a count of ten or more. This chain links TRBV20-1 with TRBJ2-7; tentative D call: TRBD1 (6 bases). The germline gives CDR1 DFQATT, CDR2 SNEGSKA (reference sequence). The CDR3 runs 15 residues. Trimming removed 4 bases from V and 0 bases from J, with 16 bases in between. The CDR3 DNA reads TGCAGTGCTACACTCCCTTCACAGGGCTCCTACGAGCAGTACTTC. It codes for CSATLPSQGSYEQYF.

The V gene is TRBV7-3, the J gene TRBJ2-1; TRBD1 might be the D (5 bases). Germline V gene data show CDR1 as SGHTA and CDR2 as FQGTGA. V gave up 4 bases and J gave up 10 bases, with 14 bases separating them. The CDR3 extends over 13 amino acids. Here the CDR3 reads CASSSSGQLEQFF. DNA of the CDR3: TGTGCCAGCAGCTCAAGTGGACAATTGGAGCAGTTCTTC.

The rearrangement uses TRBV7-2 and TRBJ2-3, with 13 bases matching TRBD2. The germline CDR1 and CDR2 sequences are SGHTA and FQGNSA. The CDR3 runs 18 residues. The J segment lost 4 bases and the V segment lost 5 bases, leaving 12 bases of the junction unmatched. The CDR3 is CASSHTSGRAQGADTQYF. DNA for the CDR3: TGTGCCAGCAGCCATACTAGCGGGAGGGCCCAAGGAGCAGATACGCAGTATTTT.